This T cell receptor (beta chain) emerged from a study of radiotherapy plus CTLA-4 blockade in lung cancer. On the study more broadly: For about 18% of patients, objective responses occurred, and roughly 31% had disease control.

The count of this clone is one. The target antigen is unknown. Study-wide points: Early clone dynamics of blood T cells, plus interferon-beta, reportedly predicted response best. Expansion of tumor-derived TCR clones was observed in blood after radiotherapy plus ipilimumab.

With 3 bases removed from V and 1 base from J, the gap between germline ends came to 9 bases. The CDR3 runs to 14 residues. Germline V gene data show CDR1 as SGHRS and CDR2 as YFSETQ. The assay was immunoSEQ multiplex PCR, and TCRdb's table has in-frame clones only and misses some. The sample lists about 32,000 clones; 75% to 90% were seen once. People whose metastatic non-small-cell lung cancer was chemo-refractory got focal radiation along with CTLA-4 blockade by ipilimumab. The starting material was peripheral blood, obtained from a patient treated with radiotherapy plus ipilimumab. The gene calls are TRBV5-1 and TRBJ2-3; D is possibly TRBD2 (5 bases). The TCR was taken from a human donor with non-small cell lung cancer who had stable disease on radiotherapy plus ipilimumab. The CDR3 is CASSSAGGTDTQYF. CDR3 DNA sequence: TGCGCCAGCAGCTCCGCGGGTGGCACAGATACGCAGTATTTT.